This passage covers 28 T cell receptor beta chains from one sample sequenced in a study of ipilimumab plus nivolumab after autologous stem cell transplantation. TCRdb keeps only in-frame clones here, not all; method: immunoSEQ multiplex PCR. Of some 6,500 clones listed, approximately 92% are singletons. This material consisted of PBMCs, taken in a trial of ipilimumab plus nivolumab as post-transplant consolidation. These receptors originate from a female donor with multiple myeloma.

The J gene is TRBJ1-1, the V gene TRBV29-1, with D possibly TRBD1 on 5 matching bases. Germline assignment: CDR1 SQVTM and CDR2 ANQGSEA. This CDR3 has 13 residues. Trimming cost V 8 bases and J 4 bases, with 17 bases left between them. DNA of the CDR3: TGCAGCACCTTGAACGGGGGAGGCACTGAAGCTTTCTTT. It codes for CSTLNGGGTEAFF.

This clone was counted a few times. V and J are TRBV7-9 and TRBJ2-7; D remains ambiguous. Trimming took off 3 bases at V and 3 bases at J, with 6 bases between the two ends. Germline V gives CDR1 SEHNR, CDR2 FQNEAQ (reference sequence). This CDR3 has 12 residues. This CDR3 is CASSFISYEQYF. CDR3 bases: TGTGCCAGCAGCTTCATTAGCTACGAGCAGTACTTC.

This rearrangement joins TRBV13 to TRBJ2-3, with D unresolved. V was shortened by 5 bases and J by 0 bases, with 9 bases between the two germline ends. This CDR3 is built from 14 residues. Germline values: CDR1 PRHDT, CDR2 FYEKMQ (reference sequence). CDR3 DNA sequence: TGTGCCAGCAGCCCCTCTGCTAGCACAGATACGCAGTATTTT. Its protein product is CASSPSASTDTQYF.

The rearrangement uses TRBV14 and TRBJ2-1; D might be TRBD1 (6 bases). Between the trimmed V and J ends, which lost 2 bases and 4 bases, there was a span of 12 bases. Per germline, CDR1 SGHDN and CDR2 FVKESK. This CDR3 spans 15 amino acids. The CDR3 DNA follows: TGTGCCAGCAGCCAATCGCGACAGGTTTACAATGAGCAGTTCTTC. Translation: CASSQSRQVYNEQFF.

This chain joins TRBV5-3 and TRBJ2-1, with D possibly being TRBD2 (6 bases). TRBV5-3 is an open reading frame whose function is uncertain. V gave up 4 bases and J gave up 0 bases, with 14 bases separating them. The CDR3 extends over 16 amino acids. The CDR3 nucleotides are TGTGCCAGAAGCCCTGAGGCGGACTACTCCTACAATGAGCAGTTCTTC. This gives the protein CARSPEADYSYNEQFF.

The V gene is TRBV10-3, the J gene TRBJ2-1; no clear D gene. The V gene's germline CDR1 is ENHRY and CDR2 SYGVKD. The length of the CDR3 is 13 residues. The V and J ends lost 2 bases and 13 bases respectively, with 15 bases between them. The CDR3 sequence is CAISELVGMEQFF. Here the CDR3 DNA reads TGTGCCATCAGTGAGCTAGTGGGGATGGAACAGTTCTTC.

CDR3 coding DNA: TGCGCCAGCAGCTGGGACAGTTCCTACGAGCAGTACTTC. This gives the protein CASSWDSSYEQYF. This chain links TRBV5-1 with TRBJ2-7; TRBD1 matches at 7 bases. The CDR3 runs to 13 residues. With V trimmed by 3 bases and J by 1 base, 1 base remained unmatched. CDR1 SGHRS and CDR2 YFSETQ come from the germline V gene.

In DNA, the CDR3 is TGTGCCAGCACTGACAGGGGGCCAACCTACGAGCAGTACTTC. The encoded protein is CASTDRGPTYEQYF. The chain combines TRBV25-1 with TRBJ2-7; 10 bases line up with TRBD1. CDR3 length equals 14 residues. V dropped 7 bases and J dropped 2; count of bases not matched to a gene: 5. Germline V gene lookup returns CDR1 MGHDK and CDR2 SYGVNS.

The rearrangement joins TRBV4-1 to TRBJ2-1; no clear D. This CDR3 spans 13 amino acids. Looked up from germline, CDR1 is MGHRA and CDR2 is YSYEKL. V lost 0 bases to trimming and J lost 12 bases, with 12 bases between them. CDR3 loop: CASSQEWAQWQFF. CDR3 coding DNA: TGCGCCAGCAGCCAAGAATGGGCGCAATGGCAGTTCTTC.

V and J are TRBV7-9 and TRBJ2-5; 10 nucleotides align to TRBD1. CDR3 length equals 15 residues. Germline-derived CDR1 and CDR2 are SEHNR and FQNEAQ (reference sequence). V dropped 8 bases and J dropped 5; count of bases not matched to a gene: 11. DNA for the CDR3: TGTGCCAGCTTGGGGACAGGGGACCCCCGGGAGACCCAGTACTTC. The encoded protein is CASLGTGDPRETQYF.

J is TRBJ2-1 and V is TRBV4-2; 13 nucleotides align to TRBD2. This CDR3 is built from 20 residues. The ends lost 4 bases at V and 0 bases at J; junction bases unmatched: 12. Germline V gene data show CDR1 as LGHNA and CDR2 as YNFKEQ. The CDR3 sequence is CASSLNAGLAGRSSYNEQFF. In DNA form, the CDR3 reads TGTGCCAGCAGCCTCAATGCGGGACTAGCGGGACGGAGCTCCTACAATGAGCAGTTCTTC.

This chain uses TRBV2 with TRBJ1-2; D not certain. This CDR3 region has 12 residues. Between the trimmed V and J ends, which lost 7 bases and 8 bases, there was a span of 14 bases. CDR1 is SNHLY, CDR2 FYNNEI, per germline. DNA for the CDR3: TGTGCCAGCATGGCACGCAAGGAGGGCTACACCTTC. It yields the protein CASMARKEGYTF.

V and J are TRBV5-1 and TRBJ2-7; 11 bases align to TRBD2. CDR1 is SGHRS, CDR2 YFSETQ, per germline. V trimming: 4 bases; J trimming: 3 bases; junction bases outside the gene matches: 6. The CDR3 extends over 15 amino acids. CDR3 region: CASSPLGTSGYEQYF. DNA for the CDR3: TGCGCCAGCAGCCCCCTGGGGACTAGCGGCTACGAGCAGTACTTC.

The chain joins TRBV6-5 to TRBJ2-3, with a weak D call TRBD1 (7 bases). Per germline, CDR1 MNHEY and CDR2 SVGAGI. V was trimmed by 11 bases and J by 5 bases, leaving 17 bases between them. There are 13 residues in the CDR3. The chain's CDR3 is CAAGQGVGDTQYF. DNA for the CDR3: TGTGCCGCGGGGCAGGGGGTTGGAGATACGCAGTATTTT.

This chain links TRBV18 with TRBJ2-2; the D is unclear. The CDR3 runs 15 residues. The germline gives CDR1 KGHSH, CDR2 LQKENI. Between the trimmed V and J ends, which lost 0 bases and 4 bases, there was a span of 9 bases. The CDR3 DNA sequence: TGTGCCAGCTCACCACCAGGGTACACCACCGGGGAGCTGTTTTTT. This translates into CASSPPGYTTGELFF.

The J gene is TRBJ2-3, the V gene TRBV5-1, with 8 bases that match TRBD1. Germline assignment: CDR1 SGHRS and CDR2 YFSETQ. J gave up 0 bases and V 1 base, and 4 bases lay outside the gene matches. CDR3 length: 16 amino acids. The CDR3 loop is CASSLLTGGSTDTQYF. CDR3 bases: TGCGCCAGCAGCTTGTTAACAGGGGGTAGCACAGATACGCAGTATTTT.

This rearrangement joins TRBV28 to TRBJ2-3; D not resolved. This CDR3 contains 13 residues. V shed 6 bases and J shed 0 bases, with 7 bases lying between them. Germline CDR1 reads MDHEN; CDR2 reads SYDVKM. CDR3 region: CASRTSSTDTQYF. CDR3 coding DNA: TGTGCCAGCAGAACCTCTAGCACAGATACGCAGTATTTT.

This chain joins TRBV6-5 and TRBJ1-1, with TRBD1 matching over 8 bases. Germline V gives CDR1 MNHEY, CDR2 SVGAGI. The CDR3 sequence is 15 residues long. Trimming at V came to 5 bases and at J to 5 bases, leaving 10 bases not matched to a gene. CDR3 bases: TGTGCCAGCAGTCAGCCAGGGGGCGCGCGGACTGAAGCTTTCTTT. Translating it yields CASSQPGGARTEAFF.

The chain couples TRBV6-5 to TRBJ2-4; TRBD1 might be the D (5 bases). The CDR3 contains 13 residues. The V and J ends lost 4 bases and 7 bases respectively, with 11 bases between them. The germline CDR1 and CDR2 sequences are MNHEY and SVGAGI. The CDR3 here is CASSLSRVNIQYF. The CDR3 DNA sequence: TGTGCCAGCAGTTTGTCCAGGGTGAACATTCAGTACTTC.

The rearrangement uses TRBV5-6 and TRBJ2-1; D gene ambiguous. CDR1 is SGHDT and CDR2 is YYEEEE in the germline V gene. Between the trimmed V and J ends, which lost 1 base and 2 bases, there was a span of 7 bases. This CDR3 is 14 amino acids long. The chain's CDR3 is CASSLLPTYNEQFF. In DNA, the CDR3 is TGTGCCAGCAGCTTGTTACCAACCTACAATGAGCAGTTCTTC. The full variable domain, in which reference TRBV5-6 and TRBJ2-1 provide the parts outside the CDR3, is DAGVTQSPTHLIKTRGQQVTLRCSPKSGHDTVSWYQQALGQGPQFIFQYYEEEERQRGNFPDRFSGHQFPNYSSELNVNALLLGDSALYLCASSLLPTYNEQFFGPGTRLTVL.

V usage is TRBV25-1 and J usage is TRBJ2-2; D is perhaps TRBD2 (6 bases). The CDR3 contains 15 residues. V was clipped by 2 bases and J by 1 base, with 8 bases between them. Germline CDR1 and CDR2: MGHDK and SYGVNS. Here the CDR3 reads CASSEGTQNTGELFF. CDR3 nucleotides: TGTGCCAGCAGTGAAGGGACTCAGAACACCGGGGAGCTGTTTTTT.

The chain links TRBV7-8 to TRBJ2-1, with TRBD2 matching 14 bases. The CDR3 runs 16 residues. Germline V gene data show CDR1 as SGHVS and CDR2 as FQNEAQ. J was trimmed by 8 bases and V by 4 bases; bases with no gene match: 7. Here the CDR3 reads CASSWGGLAGGYEQFF. Here the CDR3 DNA reads TGTGCCAGCAGCTGGGGAGGACTAGCGGGAGGCTATGAGCAGTTCTTC.

V is TRBV28 and J is TRBJ1-1; no clear D. Trimming shortened V by 8 bases and J by 0 bases, and 10 bases separated the two germline ends. The germline V gene has CDR1 MDHEN and CDR2 SYDVKM. This CDR3 is built from 13 residues. In DNA form, the CDR3 reads TGTGCCAGCGTTGAGGCCATGAACACTGAAGCTTTCTTT. Its translation: CASVEAMNTEAFF.

The V call is TRBV15, the J call TRBJ1-1; 8 bases align to TRBD1. Germline trimming cut 0 bases from V and 4 bases from J; bases unmatched to any gene: 13. The germline gives CDR1 LNHNV, CDR2 YYDKDF (reference sequence). There are 18 residues in the CDR3. Here the CDR3 DNA reads TGTGCCACCAGCAGAGATAAAACGAACAGGGGGTGGATCACTGAAGCTTTCTTT. Translation: CATSRDKTNRGWITEAFF.

This chain's CDR3 is CASSDDRNGGYEQYF. The CDR3 DNA follows: TGCGCCAGCAGCGACGACAGGAATGGAGGCTACGAGCAGTACTTC. The V gene is TRBV5-1, the J gene TRBJ2-7, with D possibly being TRBD1 (6 bases). Trimming shortened V by 4 bases and J by 3 bases, and 17 bases separated the two germline ends. The CDR3 loop spans 15 amino acids. Germline V lookup: CDR1 SGHRS, CDR2 YFSETQ.

The gene calls are TRBV6-5 and TRBJ2-7; D unclear. Trimming left V 0 bases short and J 0 bases short, with 9 bases between. This CDR3 is built from 15 residues. The germline CDR1 and CDR2 sequences are MNHEY and SVGAGI. The CDR3 nucleotides are TGTGCCAGCAGTTACTCGTGGACGGCCTCCTACGAGCAGTACTTC. This codes for CASSYSWTASYEQYF.

CDR3 in amino acids: CSSFTGQHYGYTF. The CDR3 DNA follows: TGCAGCTCTTTTACAGGGCAGCACTATGGCTACACCTTC. V and J are TRBV29-1 and TRBJ1-2; a possible D gene is TRBD1 (6 bases). Per germline, CDR1 SQVTM and CDR2 ANQGSEA. The V end lost 8 bases, the J end lost 3 bases, and 16 bases lay between the germline ends. The CDR3 contains 13 residues.

This chain connects TRBV6-5 to TRBJ1-5; D ambiguous. Trimming shortened V by 3 bases and J by 6 bases, and 9 bases separated the two germline ends. Germline values: CDR1 MNHEY, CDR2 SVGAGI. The CDR3 is made up of 13 amino acids. The CDR3 bases are TGTGCCAGCAGTTATGGGGATCTTCAGCCCCAGCATTTT. Translation gives CASSYGDLQPQHF.